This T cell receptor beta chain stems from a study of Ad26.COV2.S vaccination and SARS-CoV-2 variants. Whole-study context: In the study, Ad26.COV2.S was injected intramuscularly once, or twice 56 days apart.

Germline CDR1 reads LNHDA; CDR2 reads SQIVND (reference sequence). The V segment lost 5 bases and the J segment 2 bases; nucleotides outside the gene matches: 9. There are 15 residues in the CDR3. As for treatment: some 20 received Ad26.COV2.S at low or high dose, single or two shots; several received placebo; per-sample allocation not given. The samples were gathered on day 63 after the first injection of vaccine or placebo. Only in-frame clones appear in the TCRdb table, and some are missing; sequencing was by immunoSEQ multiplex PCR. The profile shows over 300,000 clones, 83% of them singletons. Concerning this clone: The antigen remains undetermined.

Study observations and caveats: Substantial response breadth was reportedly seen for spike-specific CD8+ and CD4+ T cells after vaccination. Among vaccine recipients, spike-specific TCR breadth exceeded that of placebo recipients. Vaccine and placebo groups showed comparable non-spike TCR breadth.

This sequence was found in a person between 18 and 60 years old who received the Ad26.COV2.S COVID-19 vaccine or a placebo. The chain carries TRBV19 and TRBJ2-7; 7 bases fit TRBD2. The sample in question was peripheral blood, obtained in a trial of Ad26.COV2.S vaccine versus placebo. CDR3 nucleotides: TGTGCCAGTAGTCTCGCCTTGGGAGGGACCTACGAGCAGTACTTC. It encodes CASSLALGGTYEQYF.